These 13 T cell receptor beta chains were sequenced from one sample in a study of technical replicates of blood from several donors. Assay used: immunoSEQ multiplex PCR; TCRdb lists only in-frame clones, some missing. The sample yields more than 70,000 clones, approximately 96% seen once. The specimen sequenced was T cells isolated from PBMCs. Source of these receptors: a human donor in good health.

The CDR3 sequence: CASSQGESIREKLFF. The DNA of the CDR3 is TGCGCCAGCAGCCAAGGGGAGTCGATAAGGGAAAAACTGTTTTTT. The genes are TRBV4-1 and TRBJ1-4; D is undetermined. Trimming took off 1 base at V and 8 bases at J, with 14 bases between the two ends. CDR1 is MGHRA and CDR2 is YSYEKL in the germline V gene. This CDR3 has 15 residues.

The chain links TRBV28 to TRBJ1-5, with D possibly TRBD1 on 6 matching bases. The CDR3 covers 14 residues. Germline V CDR1 and CDR2: MDHEN, SYDVKM. V was trimmed by 3 bases and J by 10 bases, leaving 16 bases between them. The CDR3 DNA is TGTGCCAGCAGTTTTTTACAGGGAGCGAAACCCCAGCATTTT. This codes for CASSFLQGAKPQHF.

In this sample, this clone turned up a few times. The chain uses TRBV18 and TRBJ1-1; TRBD1 might be the D (5 bases). V was cut by 0 bases and J by 6 bases, with 5 bases left in between. CDR1 is KGHSH, CDR2 LQKENI, per germline. The CDR3 length is 12 residues. CDR3 coding DNA: TGTGCCAGCTCACCACCGGGGCCTGAAGCTTTCTTT. Its protein is CASSPPGPEAFF.

The chain joins TRBV19 to TRBJ1-2, with D possibly matching TRBD1 (6 bases). The CDR3 is made up of 14 amino acids. Trimming left V 3 bases short and J 8 bases short, with 16 bases between. Germline V gene sequence: CDR1 LNHDA, CDR2 SQIVND (reference sequence). The CDR3 reads CASSIPTGLQGYTF. Here the CDR3 DNA reads TGTGCCAGTAGTATTCCCACAGGGCTCCAGGGCTACACCTTC.

There are a few counts of this clone. CDR3 coding DNA: TGTGCCAGCAGCCTGGGACTAGCTGGAGGTGAGCAGTTCTTC. It specifies CASSLGLAGGEQFF. The chain carries TRBV7-8 and TRBJ2-1; 9 positions agree with TRBD2. Germline V gene data show CDR1 as SGHVS and CDR2 as FQNEAQ. The CDR3 contains 14 residues. The V and J ends lost 5 bases and 9 bases, in that order; junction bases with no gene match: 8.

The V gene is TRBV23-1, the J gene TRBJ2-2; D uncertain. TRBV23-1 is recorded as an ORF, its role being uncertain. V lost 4 bases to trimming and J lost 7 bases, with 28 bases between them. The CDR3 spans 19 residues. The CDR3 region has the DNA TGCGCCAGCAGTCTTTCGGGTGTCCACTTTGGAGTTAAGGTCGGGGAGCTGTTTTTT. Its protein product is CASSLSGVHFGVKVGELFF.

V usage is TRBV27 and J usage is TRBJ2-2; 10 nucleotides match TRBD1. Germline V CDR1 and CDR2: MNHEY, SMNVEV (reference sequence). V was clipped by 5 bases and J by 3 bases; unmatched bases: 3. This CDR3 contains 15 residues. CDR3 sequence reads: CASSPGQGYTGELFF. DNA of the CDR3: TGTGCCAGCAGTCCGGGACAGGGGTACACCGGGGAGCTGTTTTTT.

The chain couples TRBV27 to TRBJ2-7; 14 bases line up with TRBD2. After removal of 2 bases from V and 2 bases from J, the junction contained 5 bases not matched to a gene. This CDR3 contains 17 residues. In germline, CDR1 is MNHEY, CDR2 SMNVEV (reference sequence). In nucleotides, the CDR3 is TGTGCCAGCAGTTTAAGACTAGCGGGAGGGAGTACCTACGAGCAGTACTTC. Amino acid sequence: CASSLRLAGGSTYEQYF.

With regard to this clone: The germline gene is not matched at one end of the junction; a read error may be the cause. The gene calls are TRBV9 and TRBJ2-7; weak D call: TRBD2 (5 bases). CDR1 is SGDLS, CDR2 YYNGEE, per germline. CDR3 length equals 14 residues. The CDR3 DNA reads as TGTGCCAGCAGCGTAGGAGGGAGCTCCCACGAGCAGTACTTC. Protein: CASSVGGSSHEQYF.

Only one count was recorded for this clone. The J gene is TRBJ2-5, the V gene TRBV29-1, with 7 bases aligning to TRBD2. Losses at the gene ends were 6 bases for V and 1 base for J; bases not matched to a gene: 11. CDR1 is SQVTM, CDR2 ANQGSEA, per germline. The CDR3 covers 15 residues. In nucleotides, the CDR3 is TGCAGCGTCCAAGAAGCGGGGACCTTCCAAGAGACCCAGTACTTC. This translates into CSVQEAGTFQETQYF. Supplemented by reference TRBV29-1 and TRBJ2-5, the full variable domain reads SAVISQKPSRDICQRGTSLTIQCQVDSQVTMMFWYRQQPGQSLTLIATANQGSEATYESGFVIDKFPISRPNLTFSTLTVSNMSPEDSSIYLCSVQEAGTFQETQYFGPGTRLLVL.

This clone came up a few times. This chain joins TRBV2 and TRBJ2-5, with a possible D match to TRBD2 (7 bases). Trimming pared 4 bases from V and 4 bases from J, leaving 10 bases between. The V gene's germline CDR1 is SNHLY and CDR2 FYNNEI. The CDR3 runs to 13 residues. The CDR3 protein is CASSGRGGETQYF. The CDR3, as DNA: TGTGCCAGCAGTGGTAGGGGGGGAGAGACCCAGTACTTC.

The rearrangement uses TRBV28 and TRBJ2-6; the D is unclear. There are 16 residues in the CDR3. V was cut by 5 bases and J by 4 bases, with 15 bases left in between. Looked up from germline, CDR1 is MDHEN and CDR2 is SYDVKM. The CDR3 reads CASSSRLFLGANVLTF. The CDR3, as DNA: TGTGCCAGCAGTAGCAGACTCTTCCTAGGGGCCAACGTCCTGACTTTC.

The gene calls are TRBV4-1 and TRBJ2-3, with 8 bases aligning to TRBD2. The CDR3 covers 17 residues. Germline V gives CDR1 MGHRA, CDR2 YSYEKL. Trimming took 0 bases from V and 0 from J; bases not matched to a gene: 5. CDR3 sequence (DNA): TGCGCCAGCAGCCAAGATAAGGGCGGGGGGAGCACAGATACGCAGTATTTT. Its translation: CASSQDKGGGSTDTQYF.